Below, 29 T cell receptor beta chains from the same sample are listed, as sequenced in a study of T cells after posttransplantation cyclophosphamide. The repertoire was sequenced with immunoSEQ multiplex PCR; TCRdb's copy has only in-frame clones and lacks some. The repertoire consists of under 30,000 clones, none detected only once. Sample: PBMCs. The receptor set was obtained from a woman aged 60-70 years in good health, CMV-negative, and a related stem cell transplant donor.

This clone was counted between two and nine times. This chain connects TRBV4-1 to TRBJ2-5; 9 bases match TRBD1. The CDR3 runs 15 residues. The junction had 7 bases not matched to a gene; V was cut back by 4 bases and J by 4 bases. CDR1 is MGHRA and CDR2 is YSYEKL in the germline V gene. The CDR3 nucleotides are TGCGCCAGCAGCCTAGGGACAGGGTTCGGAGAGACCCAGTACTTC. As protein: CASSLGTGFGETQYF.

The chain couples TRBV30 to TRBJ2-7, with 11 bases fitting TRBD2. V dropped 1 base and J dropped 1; count of bases not matched to a gene: 3. The CDR3 sequence is 15 residues long. CDR1 and CDR2 (germline): GTSNPN, SVGIG (reference sequence). CDR3: CAWSGLAGRSYEQYF. Here the CDR3 DNA reads TGTGCCTGGAGTGGACTAGCGGGAAGATCCTACGAGCAGTACTTC.

This clone has at least ten counts. The rearrangement links TRBV5-4 to TRBJ2-3; the match to TRBD1 covers 7 bases. The CDR3 is 15 residues long. Looked up from germline, CDR1 is SGHNT and CDR2 is YYREEE (reference sequence). J gave up 0 bases and V 4 bases, and 5 bases lay outside the gene matches. The CDR3 bases are TGTGCCAGCAGCGGGAAGGGACAGAGCACAGATACGCAGTATTTT. It codes for CASSGKGQSTDTQYF. The full variable domain, in which reference TRBV5-4 and TRBJ2-3 provide the parts outside the CDR3, is ETGVTQSPTHLIKTRGQQVTLRCSSQSGHNTVSWYQQALGQGPQFIFQYYREEENGRGNFPPRFSGLQFPNYSSELNVNALELDDSALYLCASSGKGQSTDTQYFGPGTRLTVL.

This clone was observed at least ten times. CDR3: CASSPRQRNTEAFF. In nucleotides, the CDR3 is TGTGCCAGCAGCCCTCGACAGCGTAACACTGAAGCTTTCTTT. The chain is built from TRBV7-9 and TRBJ1-1; perhaps TRBD1 as D (5 bases). CDR3 length: 14 amino acids. The germline CDR1 and CDR2 sequences are SEHNR and FQNEAQ (reference sequence). V lost 5 bases to trimming and J lost 2 bases, with 12 bases between them.

This clone has a count of ten or more. The chain carries TRBV19 and TRBJ1-3, with TRBD1 identical over 8 bases. The J segment lost 8 bases and the V segment lost 4 bases, leaving 7 bases of the junction unmatched. Per the germline V gene, CDR1 is LNHDA and CDR2 is SQIVND (reference sequence). This CDR3 has 14 amino acids. CDR3 DNA sequence: TGTGCCAGTAGTACTGCAGGGGGCTGGTACACCATATATTTT. Its translation is CASSTAGGWYTIYF.

This clone came up many times. The genes are TRBV7-8 and TRBJ2-1, with 7 bases lining up with TRBD2. V lost 6 bases and J lost 7; bases outside the gene matches: 12. CDR1 and CDR2 from the germline V gene are SGHVS and FQNEAQ. CDR3 length: 15 residues. In DNA form, the CDR3 reads TGTGCCAGCAGACGACCGGGAGGATCAGGGAATGAGCAGTTCTTC. This encodes CASRRPGGSGNEQFF.

This clone was found many times. This sequence joins TRBV6-2 or TRBV6-3 and TRBJ2-7, with 11 nucleotides matching TRBD2. J lost 2 bases, V lost 4 bases, and 7 bases had no gene match. Germline loops: CDR1 MNHEY, CDR2 SVGEGT. The CDR3 has 16 amino acids. The CDR3 nucleotides are TGTGCCAGCAGTTCGCGGACTAGCGGGTTGACCTACGAGCAGTACTTC. It specifies CASSSRTSGLTYEQYF.

At least ten counts were recorded for this clone. This chain uses TRBV6-1 with TRBJ2-7; TRBD1 agrees at 9 bases. The CDR3 sequence is 16 residues long. Trimming cost V 3 bases and J 11 bases; bases outside gene matches: 17. Looked up from germline, CDR1 is MNHNS and CDR2 is SASEGT. The CDR3 reads CASSDTLRDRALTKYF. CDR3 nucleotide sequence: TGTGCCAGCAGTGATACTCTTAGGGACAGGGCCCTCACGAAGTACTTC.

This clone was seen many times. The J gene is TRBJ1-1, the V gene TRBV19; D gene unclear. Germline values: CDR1 LNHDA, CDR2 SQIVND (reference sequence). V was shortened by 2 bases and J by 4 bases, with 11 bases between the two germline ends. The CDR3 runs 14 residues. Here the CDR3 reads CASSITRGATEAFF. CDR3 DNA: TGTGCCAGTAGTATAACCAGAGGTGCCACTGAAGCTTTCTTT.

This sequence joins TRBV5-6 and TRBJ2-3; D uncertain. V was clipped by 4 bases and J by 8 bases, with 14 bases between them. The CDR3 runs to 13 residues. Germline V lookup: CDR1 SGHDT, CDR2 YYEEEE. DNA for the CDR3: TGTGCCAGCAGCCCTGGCGCCTCAGGTACGCAGTATTTT. Translated: CASSPGASGTQYF.

The chain has TRBV7-9 and TRBJ2-2; 8 bases are shared with TRBD1. The germline V gene encodes CDR1 SEHNR and CDR2 FQNEAQ (reference sequence). The CDR3 consists of 15 residues. Trimming removed 5 bases from V and 5 bases from J; junction bases left unmatched: 7. In nucleotides, the CDR3 is TGTGCCAGCAGCAAAGGGACAGGAAATACCGGGGAGCTGTTTTTT. Translating it yields CASSKGTGNTGELFF. The full variable domain, its missing parts supplied by reference TRBV7-9 and TRBJ2-2, is DTGVSQNPRHKITKRGQNVTFRCDPISEHNRLYWYRQTLGQGPEFLTYFQNEAQLEKSRLLSDRFSAERPKGSFSTLEIQRTEQGDSAMYLCASSKGTGNTGELFFGEGSRLTVL.

At least ten counts were recorded for this clone. The chain has TRBV28 and TRBJ2-1; 9 nucleotides agree with TRBD1. V lost 1 base to trimming and J lost 9 bases; unmatched junction nucleotides: 4. Germline CDR1 MDHEN, CDR2 SYDVKM. The CDR3 has 14 residues. The CDR3: CASSLFGQGSEQFF. The DNA for the CDR3 is TGTGCCAGCAGTTTATTTGGACAGGGGAGTGAGCAGTTCTTC.

In this sample, this clone turned up many times. The J gene is TRBJ2-3, the V gene TRBV28; TRBD2 agrees at 7 bases. Unmatched junction bases numbered 10, after V lost 5 bases and J lost 2 bases. CDR3 length: 16 amino acids. CDR1 and CDR2 from the germline V gene are MDHEN and SYDVKM. CDR3 nucleotide sequence: TGTGCCAGCAGTCCCCTAGCGGAAGGAGTCACAGATACGCAGTATTTT. This translates into CASSPLAEGVTDTQYF.

There are many counts of this clone. The chain recombines TRBV19 with TRBJ2-7; D is unclear. CDR3 length: 13 residues. Between the trimmed V and J ends, which lost 1 base and 0 bases, there was a span of 4 bases. Looked up from germline, CDR1 is LNHDA and CDR2 is SQIVND (reference sequence). In DNA, the CDR3 is TGTGCCAGTAGTATAGCCTCCTCCTACGAGCAGTACTTC. Its translation is CASSIASSYEQYF. The complete variable domain, with remaining parts taken from reference TRBV19 and TRBJ2-7, reads DGGITQSPKYLFRKEGQNVTLSCEQNLNHDAMYWYRQDPGQGLRLIYYSQIVNDFQKGDIAEGYSVSREKKESFPLTVTSAQKNPTAFYLCASSIASSYEQYFGPGTRLTVT.

This clone was detected ten times or more. The rearrangement links TRBV7-6 to TRBJ2-7; the D gene is possibly TRBD2 (7 bases). The V gene lost 1 base and the J gene lost 0 bases, with 10 bases spanning the gap. The CDR3 spans 15 residues. The V gene's germline CDR1 is SGHVS and CDR2 FNYEAQ. The CDR3 DNA reads TGTGCCAGCAGCTTAGAGGGGGGGAGCTCCTACGAGCAGTACTTC. It encodes CASSLEGGSSYEQYF.

This clone has a count of ten or more. The chain's CDR3 is CASSSPSGRDYEQYF. The CDR3 DNA sequence: TGTGCCAGCAGTTCTCCTAGCGGGAGAGACTACGAGCAGTACTTC. The V and J genes are TRBV27 and TRBJ2-7; 10 positions match TRBD2. V lost 4 bases and J lost 3; bases outside the gene matches: 6. CDR1 is MNHEY and CDR2 is SMNVEV in the germline V gene (reference sequence). This CDR3 comprises 15 residues.

This clone showed up many times. The chain recombines TRBV13 with TRBJ1-1; weak D call: TRBD1 (5 bases). This CDR3 is 13 amino acids long. Looked up from germline, CDR1 is PRHDT and CDR2 is FYEKMQ (reference sequence). Trimming pared 2 bases from V and 11 bases from J, leaving 15 bases between. The CDR3 bases are TGTGCCAGCAGCTTAAGTGAGGGGCAGTTCGCTTTCTTT. Its translation: CASSLSEGQFAFF. The complete variable domain, with remaining parts taken from reference TRBV13 and TRBJ1-1, reads AAGVIQSPRHLIKEKRETATLKCYPIPRHDTVYWYQQGPGQDPQFLISFYEKMQSDKGSIPDRFSAQQFSDYHSELNMSSLELGDSALYFCASSLSEGQFAFFGQGTRLTVV.

The CDR3, as DNA: TGTGCCAGCAGTGGTCCAGGACTAGCGGGATCTAGCACAGATACGCAGTATTTT. This gives the protein CASSGPGLAGSSTDTQYF. The chain carries TRBV6-1 and TRBJ2-3, with 12 bases matching TRBD2. The germline CDR1 and CDR2 sequences are MNHNS and SASEGT. This CDR3 is built from 18 residues. The V segment lost 4 bases and the J segment 0 bases; nucleotides outside the gene matches: 8.

The CDR3 bases are TGTGCCAGCTTGTCCCGGGGGGAGCTGTTTTTT. Its protein is CASLSRGELFF. This chain connects TRBV6-5 to TRBJ2-2; D unclear. From germline, CDR1 is MNHEY and CDR2 SVGAGI. Trimming stripped 8 bases from V and 8 bases from J, with 9 bases between. This CDR3 contains 11 residues.

In its sample, this clone was seen a few times. The V gene is TRBV15, the J gene TRBJ2-5, with 14 bases that match TRBD2. The CDR3 spans 21 residues. Losses at the gene ends were 3 bases for V and 4 bases for J; bases not matched to a gene: 19. Germline CDR1 is LNHNV and CDR2 is YYDKDF (reference sequence). CDR3 sequence (DNA): TGTGCCACCAGCAGTTTGCCGGGACTAGCGGGAGCGGGGTTTTGTACAGAGACCCAGTACTTC. Its protein product is CATSSLPGLAGAGFCTETQYF.

This clone has only a few counts. The same CDR3 can be traced to other DNA sequences in this sample. The V call is TRBV15, the J call TRBJ2-7, with 9 bases lining up with TRBD1. CDR1 and CDR2 from the germline V gene are LNHNV and YYDKDF (reference sequence). This CDR3 contains 14 residues. V gave up 3 bases and J gave up 1 base; unmatched junction bases: 1. CDR3: CATSRDRGSYEQYF. The CDR3 DNA is TGTGCCACCAGCAGGGACAGGGGATCCTACGAGCAGTACTTC.

This clone was observed at least ten times. The chain links TRBV4-3 to TRBJ1-4; 8 bases align to TRBD1. CDR3 size: 14 residues. Germline V gene lookup returns CDR1 LGHNA and CDR2 YSLEER. V lost 6 bases to trimming and J lost 5 bases; unmatched junction nucleotides: 5. The CDR3 is CASRRQGINEKLFF. The CDR3 bases are TGCGCCAGCAGAAGACAGGGGATAAATGAAAAACTGTTTTTT.

The table lists this clone with many counts. The chain uses TRBV19 and TRBJ1-2; D unresolved. The CDR3 runs 12 residues. CDR1 LNHDA and CDR2 SQIVND come from the germline V gene (reference sequence). V was shortened by 5 bases and J by 0 bases, with 4 bases between the two germline ends. CDR3 amino acids: CASSRANYGYTF. The CDR3 nucleotides read TGTGCCAGTAGTCGCGCTAACTATGGCTACACCTTC.

This clone has at least ten counts. The chain carries TRBV11-2 and TRBJ1-4, with 9 bases fitting TRBD1. This CDR3 is 15 amino acids long. With V trimmed by 4 bases and J by 3 bases, 3 bases remained unmatched. CDR1 is SGHAT and CDR2 is FQNNGV in the germline V gene. CDR3 sequence (DNA): TGTGCCAGCAGCTCCCGACAGGGGGCTAATGAAAAACTGTTTTTT. Translated, it gives CASSSRQGANEKLFF.

The sample holds many counts of this clone. The V call is TRBV19, the J call TRBJ1-5; 7 bases map to TRBD1. V trimming: 5 bases; J trimming: 4 bases; junction bases outside the gene matches: 5. The germline CDR1 and CDR2 sequences are LNHDA and SQIVND (reference sequence). This CDR3 region has 14 residues. The CDR3 nucleotides are TGTGCCAGTAGTTTGGCAGGGGGAAATCAGCCCCAGCATTTT. Translated, it gives CASSLAGGNQPQHF.

This sequence joins TRBV30 and TRBJ2-7; no firm D call. The CDR3 covers 11 residues. CDR1 GTSNPN and CDR2 SVGIG come from the germline V gene (reference sequence). Trimming stripped 3 bases from V and 2 bases from J, with 5 bases between. In DNA, the CDR3 is TGTGCCTGGAGCCCCGCCTACGAGCAGTACTTC. This codes for CAWSPAYEQYF.

This clone appeared many times. The rearrangement links TRBV19 to TRBJ1-1; D gene ambiguous. This CDR3 spans 15 amino acids. V lost 3 bases and J 2 bases, leaving 13 bases between the germline ends. The V gene's germline CDR1 is LNHDA and CDR2 SQIVND (reference sequence). CDR3 loop: CASSMEVRVNTEAFF. CDR3 DNA: TGTGCCAGTAGTATGGAAGTGAGGGTAAACACTGAAGCTTTCTTT.

A few counts support this clone. The rearrangement joins TRBV6-5 to TRBJ2-5; tentatively, D is TRBD2 (6 bases). This CDR3 is built from 15 residues. CDR1 and CDR2 from the germline V gene are MNHEY and SVGAGI. V lost 1 base to trimming and J lost 4 bases, with 13 bases between them. As DNA, the CDR3 is TGTGCCAGCAGTTACTTTGGACTGGAGGGAGAGACCCAGTACTTC. This sequence encodes CASSYFGLEGETQYF.

This clone was recorded many times. The chain has TRBV19 and TRBJ1-1, with TRBD1 matching 11 bases. The CDR3 is 15 amino acids. Germline values: CDR1 LNHDA, CDR2 SQIVND (reference sequence). V lost 5 bases to trimming and J lost 7 bases; unmatched junction nucleotides: 9. CDR3 sequence reads: CASSLGQGAIGEAFF. The CDR3 DNA is TGTGCCAGTAGTCTAGGACAGGGGGCTATCGGTGAAGCTTTCTTT.